One and the same sample provided the 2 T cell receptor beta chains below, sequenced in a study of post-analysis software for immune sequencing data. The study, taken as a whole, reports: Patients used about five TRBV segments, including TRBV5-6, TRBV5-1 and TRBV20-1, more often than controls.

Carried by the TCR beta cDNA libraries were unique molecular identifiers. A single record per CDR3 protein comes from TCRdb applying MiXCR to the PCR reads. The data show hundreds of thousands of distinct CDR3 sequences, with 36% seen just once and around 5.2% held by the top ten. No antigen is known for these receptors. The sequenced material came from blood. These receptors originate from a girl aged 10 to 17 with multiple sclerosis.

This clonotype came up many times. The chain carries TRBV20-1 and TRBJ2-5, with a possible D match to TRBD2 (6 bases). The CDR3 loop spans 15 amino acids. Trimming removed 1 base from V and 2 bases from J, with 14 bases in between. CDR1 and CDR2 from the germline V gene are DFQATT and SNEGSKA (reference sequence). CDR3 residues: CSARGGDLRQETQYF. CDR3 in DNA: TGCAGTGCTAGAGGGGGGGACTTGCGACAAGAGACCCAGTACTTC.

To note about this clonotype: This may stem from a read error, because a much larger clone lies one nucleotide away. This rearrangement joins TRBV5-1 to TRBJ2-1, with 11 bases identical to TRBD2. The end of the DNA fits TRBJ2-7 better, so the J call may be wrong. The CDR3 totals 15 residues. Germline values: CDR1 SGHRS, CDR2 YFSETQ. The CDR3 DNA is TGCGCCAGCAGGGTAGCGGGGGGGCCCTACAATGAGCAGTACTTC. Its translation: CASRVAGGPYNEQYF.